This T cell receptor (beta chain) was recorded in a study of cytomegalovirus exposure and HLA in healthy donors. PCR employed 60 Vbeta and 13 Jbeta primers. Generated by immunoSEQ multiplex PCR, the TCRdb table keeps only in-frame clones and is missing some. Of 110,000 to 150,000 clones listed, around 80% are singletons. Note on this clone: Its antigen is not identified.

Study outcomes and limitations: TCR beta V- and J-gene trimming, according to a later analysis, was linked to a missense DCLRE1C variant. Based on reports, TCR beta sequences accurately predicted HLA-A and HLA-B alleles for most subjects. Sequencing artifact likely explains a cluster of highly shared sequence variants. The productive fraction for most TCR beta V segments was about 87% or about 30% in an earlier analysis.

The TCR comes from a boy between 2 and 15 years old in good health and CMV-seronegative. The specimen sequenced was PBMCs.

CDR3 region: CASSSDRTGEQETQYF. CDR3 sequence (DNA): TGCGCCAGCAGCTCCGACCGGACAGGAGAACAAGAGACCCAGTACTTC. The rearrangement joins TRBV5-1 to TRBJ2-5, with 7 bases lining up with TRBD1. J lost 2 bases, V lost 3 bases, and 10 bases had no gene match. Germline-derived CDR1 and CDR2 are SGHRS and YFSETQ. The CDR3 extends over 16 amino acids. Combining the CDR3 with reference TRBV5-1 and TRBJ2-5 gives the whole variable domain KAGVTQTPRYLIKTRGQQVTLSCSPISGHRSVSWYQQTPGQGLQFLFEYFSETQRNKGNFPGRFSGRQFSNSRSEMNVSTLELGDSALYLCASSSDRTGEQETQYFGPGTRLLVL.